These T cell receptor beta chains were read from a single sample in a study of T-cell memory formation after mild COVID-19. TCRdb independently ran MiXCR on the 5' RACE reads; one entry per CDR3 protein. The table has 470,000 or so distinct CDR3 sequences, roughly 18% seen once; the top ten hold 9% to 15%. Sequenced sample: PBMCs or a T cell subset sorted from them (not recorded which). These receptors were obtained from an adult woman who had mild COVID-19 (a few samples of this study predate the infection). Cell type and time point are not known. CDR3s include the opening cysteine and the closing phenylalanine or tryptophan. The D gene is left open where the match is weak. A clone size is listed for some rows: how often the clone was seen (once, few, many), or a class if it is expanded.

D gene,J gene,V gene,clone size,CDR3 DNA,CDR3 protein
-,TRBJ1-6,TRBV6-5,few,TGTGCCAGCAGCTCAGGACCCGCAGGCTCCCTCCACTTT,CASSSGPAGSLHF
-,TRBJ2-5,TRBV3-1,-,TGTGCCAGCAGCCAGATACAAGAGACCCAGTACTTC,CASSQIQETQYF
-,TRBJ2-3,TRBV20-1,few,TGCAGTGCTAGAGATCTCCGGAGGAGCCAAGATACGCAGTATTTT,CSARDLRRSQDTQYF
-,TRBJ2-1,TRBV3-1,-,TGTGCCAGCAGCCAAGACGGCGGGAACAATGAGCAGTTCTTC,CASSQDGGNNEQFF
TRBD1,TRBJ2-7,TRBV20-1,few,TGCAGTGCCAGAAGGACAGGGTCGATAGGCAGTGAGCAGTACTTC,CSARRTGSIGSEQYF
TRBD1,TRBJ1-5,TRBV6-2/TRBV6-3,few,TGTGCCAGCAGTTACAGCCGGACAGGGATGGGCAATCAGCCCCAGCATTTT,CASSYSRTGMGNQPQHF
-,TRBJ1-1,TRBV6-5,few,TGTGCCAGCAGTTACTCGCCAGGGAGGACTGAAGCTTTCTTT,CASSYSPGRTEAFF
-,TRBJ2-7,TRBV7-2,-,TGTGCCAGCAGCTTAGACCCCTTTGGGTACGAGCAGTACTTC,CASSLDPFGYEQYF
-,TRBJ2-1,TRBV5-1,many,TGCGCCAGCAAAACAGCGGAGACATACAATGAGCAGTTCTTC,CASKTAETYNEQFF
-,TRBJ1-2,TRBV5-6,-,TGTGCCAGCAGCTCACAGGGTCTGCTCCTCGGATATGGCTACACCTTC,CASSSQGLLLGYGYTF
TRBD1,TRBJ2-6,TRBV12-3/TRBV12-4,-,TGTGCCAGCAGTTCCTGGGGACAGGGATGGGCTGGGGCCAACGTCCTGACTTTC,CASSSWGQGWAGANVLTF
-,TRBJ2-3,TRBV7-9,many,TGTGCCAGCAGCCCCCCGGGGCGGGGACCCACAGATACGCAGTATTTT,CASSPPGRGPTDTQYF
-,TRBJ1-5,TRBV5-6,-,TGTGCCAGCAGCTCTCGCGGGGTGGGGGACGGCAATCAGCCCCAGCATTTT,CASSSRGVGDGNQPQHF
-,TRBJ1-1,TRBV27,-,TGTGCCAGCAGTCCTGGTTGGGGGGACGCCACTGAAGCTTTCTTT,CASSPGWGDATEAFF
TRBD2,TRBJ2-2,TRBV5-6,-,TGTGCCAGCAGCTTGCGGGGGGGGCACACCGGGGAGCTGTTTTTT,CASSLRGGHTGELFF
-,TRBJ2-7,TRBV4-3,many,TGCGCCAGCAGCCGTGGGGGGGACAGCTACGAGCAGTACTTC,CASSRGGDSYEQYF
TRBD1,TRBJ2-7,TRBV5-1,few,TGCGCCAGCAGCTTTGACCAGGGGACAGCCCTCTACGAGCAGTACTTC,CASSFDQGTALYEQYF
-,TRBJ2-3,TRBV19,-,TGTGCCAGTAGTATAATGGTTAGTCCAGATACGCAGTATTTT,CASSIMVSPDTQYF
TRBD1,TRBJ2-3,TRBV29-1,-,TGCAGCGTCCGGACAGGGCAGGTCGCGCAGTATTTT,CSVRTGQVAQYF
-,TRBJ2-1,TRBV7-3,few,TGTGCCAGCAGTCATGCCCCCGGGACGGGTGATGAGCAGTTCTTC,CASSHAPGTGDEQFF
TRBD2,TRBJ2-1,TRBV7-9,many,TGTGCCAGCAGCTTACAACTAGCGTCCGCCTACAATGAGCAGTTCTTC,CASSLQLASAYNEQFF
TRBD1,TRBJ1-1,TRBV29-1,few,TGCAGCGTTGGGACAGGGGTGAGGAACACTGAAGCTTTCTTT,CSVGTGVRNTEAFF
-,TRBJ2-7,TRBV7-2,-,TGTGCCAGCAGCAGCGGACTACACTCCTACGAGCAGTACTTC,CASSSGLHSYEQYF
TRBD1,TRBJ1-2,TRBV5-1,many,TGCGCCAGCAGCTTGAGCTCTCCGGGACAGGGAAGAAACTATGGCTACACCTTC,CASSLSSPGQGRNYGYTF
TRBD2,TRBJ2-1,TRBV18,-,TGTGCCAGCTCCCCAGGGACTAGCGGGAAGAGGGAGCAGTTCTTC,CASSPGTSGKREQFF
-,TRBJ1-1,TRBV12-3/TRBV12-4,many,TGTGCCAGCAGCCCGGGGGGGAACACTGAAGCTTTCTTT,CASSPGGNTEAFF
TRBD1,TRBJ1-2,TRBV6-5,-,TGTGCCAGCAGTCATCGACAGGGGGCAACCCATGGCTACACCTTC,CASSHRQGATHGYTF
-,TRBJ1-6,TRBV20-1,-,TGCAGTGCTAGATCATATAGGGAGGGCTCCTATAATTCACCCCTCCACTTT,CSARSYREGSYNSPLHF
TRBD2,TRBJ2-7,TRBV5-1,few,TGCGCCAGCAGCTTGGGTTCTCTCGGGGGGACTCTTTCCTACGAGCAGTACTTC,CASSLGSLGGTLSYEQYF
-,TRBJ1-3,TRBV27,-,TGTGCCAGCAGAAGGGTTTTCTCTGGAAACACCATATATTTT,CASRRVFSGNTIYF
TRBD1,TRBJ2-3,TRBV7-9,few,TGTGCCAGCAGCCCGGACAGGGCGGCAGATACGCAGTATTTT,CASSPDRAADTQYF
-,TRBJ2-3,TRBV4-3,-,TGCGCCAGCAGCCGCCGGGACATTAAACCTAATACGCAGTATTTT,CASSRRDIKPNTQYF
TRBD2,TRBJ2-1,TRBV27,few,TGTGCCAGCAGTTTAGGGACTAGCGGGAGAGAGTACAATGAGCAGTTCTTC,CASSLGTSGREYNEQFF
-,TRBJ1-1,TRBV5-1,-,TGCGCCAGCAGCCAGGCTTTGAACACTGAAGCTTTCTTT,CASSQALNTEAFF
-,TRBJ2-3,TRBV6-2/TRBV6-3,-,TGTGCCAGCAGTCACAACGCCGATACGCAGTATTTT,CASSHNADTQYF
-,TRBJ2-7,TRBV7-9,few,TGTGCCAGCTCGACTCAAGGGATCTACGAGCAGTACTTC,CASSTQGIYEQYF
TRBD2,TRBJ2-7,TRBV10-3,-,TGTGCCATCAGTGTTGAGCGGGGACCCTCCTACGAGCAGTACTTC,CAISVERGPSYEQYF
-,TRBJ2-5,TRBV12-3/TRBV12-4,-,TGTGCCAGCAGTTTTGACCCTCGGGAGACCCAGTACTTC,CASSFDPRETQYF
-,TRBJ2-6,TRBV12-3/TRBV12-4,few,TGTGCCAGCAGTTTACGCCGGCTCGTGGGGGCTGGGGCCAACGTCCTGACTTTC,CASSLRRLVGAGANVLTF
-,TRBJ2-3,TRBV7-9,-,TGTGCCAGCAGCCCACAACGGCTCGGGACAGATACGCAGTATTTT,CASSPQRLGTDTQYF